This T cell receptor beta chain was found in a study of T-cell reconstitution after alpha-beta-depleted transplantation in children. This clonotype has only a few counts. Its antigen is unidentified. Germline V lookup: CDR1 SGHRS, CDR2 YFSETQ. With 4 bases removed from V and 4 bases from J, the gap between germline ends came to 15 bases. The CDR3 sequence is 15 residues long. Broader study findings: Diversity of TCRbeta at day 60 was high in some patients, arising from surviving recipient T cells and thymic progenitors. Most T-cell counts and diversity one year after the transplant came from T cells that were newly produced. Expanded graft clones, several hundred of them, were reportedly the source of alpha-beta T cells about two months after transplant.

Construction of the TCRbeta library involved unique molecular identifiers. One entry per CDR3 protein results from TCRdb running MiXCR on the PCR reads. Here the sample spans 800,000 to 1,000,000 distinct CDR3 sequences, around 30% being singletons. This receptor was taken from a boy less than two years old who had a stem cell transplant for SCID, so the T cells may come from the graft donor. The V and J genes are TRBV5-1 and TRBJ2-1; TRBD1 might be the D (7 bases). The source material was PBMCs, mostly from graft donor cells, sampled 360 days after TCRalphabeta/CD19-depleted stem cell transplant. The CDR3 nucleotides read TGCGCCAGCAGCGATCCCAGGGGGGCGTACAATGAGCAGTTCTTC. Translation gives CASSDPRGAYNEQFF. Full variable domain (missing parts from reference TRBV5-1 and TRBJ2-1): KAGVTQTPRYLIKTRGQQVTLSCSPISGHRSVSWYQQTPGQGLQFLFEYFSETQRNKGNFPGRFSGRQFSNSRSEMNVSTLELGDSALYLCASSDPRGAYNEQFFGPGTRLTVL.